The 27 T cell receptor beta chains below all came from one sample that was sequenced in a study of OX40 agonist ivuxolimab in advanced cancers. Using immunoSEQ multiplex PCR, the repertoire was profiled, and TCRdb retains in-frame clones only, with some absent. The table includes about 30,000 clones, 65% to 80% detected once. Sequencing used CD4+ or CD8+ T cells sorted from blood, obtained in a trial of the OX40 agonist ivuxolimab. Every receptor here comes from an adult with an advanced solid tumor such as melanoma, head and neck, liver or kidney cancer.

This clone came up a few times. This chain uses TRBV2 with TRBJ1-2; 9 bases align to TRBD1. Looked up from germline, CDR1 is SNHLY and CDR2 is FYNNEI. Trimming at V came to 3 bases and at J to 8 bases, leaving 13 bases not matched to a gene. This CDR3 comprises 16 residues. CDR3 sequence reads: CASSDWSGQGVKGYTF. The DNA for the CDR3 is TGTGCCAGCAGTGACTGGTCGGGACAGGGAGTGAAGGGCTACACCTTC. Together with reference TRBV2 and TRBJ1-2, the CDR3 gives the full variable domain: EPEVTQTPSHQVTQMGQEVILRCVPISNHLYFYWYRQILGQKVEFLVSFYNNEISEKSEIFDDQFSVERPDGSNFTLKIRSTKLEDSAMYFCASSDWSGQGVKGYTFGSGTRLTVV.

The rearrangement joins TRBV19 to TRBJ2-4; the match to TRBD2 covers 7 bases. Germline trimming cut 1 base from V and 6 bases from J; bases unmatched to any gene: 3. The CDR3 runs 14 residues. Germline V gene lookup returns CDR1 LNHDA and CDR2 SQIVND (reference sequence). CDR3 in amino acids: CASSIVASGNIQYF. DNA of the CDR3: TGTGCCAGTAGTATAGTGGCTAGCGGAAACATTCAGTACTTC.

This sequence joins TRBV6-1 and TRBJ2-1; TRBD1 agrees at 7 bases. The CDR3 length is 18 residues. Trimming cost V 2 bases and J 5 bases; bases outside gene matches: 15. Germline V lookup: CDR1 MNHNS, CDR2 SASEGT. The CDR3 loop reads CASSEPPGYRGPNNEQFF. The CDR3 DNA reads as TGTGCCAGCAGTGAACCCCCGGGTTACAGGGGACCGAACAATGAGCAGTTCTTC.

This clone was seen a single time. V usage is TRBV4-1 and J usage is TRBJ2-7; 15 positions agree with TRBD2. The CDR3 covers 20 residues. CDR1 is MGHRA and CDR2 is YSYEKL in the germline V gene. V was pared by 0 bases and J by 4 bases, with 13 bases of the junction left unmatched. CDR3 in amino acids: CASSQESTGTSGRPLYEQYF. CDR3 nucleotides: TGCGCCAGCAGCCAAGAGAGTACCGGGACTAGCGGGAGGCCGTTGTACGAGCAGTACTTC.

This chain connects TRBV25-1 to TRBJ2-7, with 8 bases lining up with TRBD1. The CDR3 has 15 amino acids. The germline V gene encodes CDR1 MGHDK and CDR2 SYGVNS. V dropped 6 bases and J dropped 0; count of bases not matched to a gene: 7. The CDR3 bases are TGTGCCAGCAGCCATGGACAGGGACTCTCCTACGAGCAGTACTTC. It specifies CASSHGQGLSYEQYF.

V and J are TRBV18 and TRBJ1-2; a weak D match, TRBD1 (6 bases). The germline V and J ends were trimmed by 6 bases and 4 bases, with 21 bases remaining between them. The germline gives CDR1 KGHSH, CDR2 LQKENI. The CDR3 runs to 16 residues. CDR3 region: CASSFQRDIRFYGYTF. CDR3 DNA: TGTGCCAGCTCTTTTCAACGGGACATACGATTCTATGGCTACACCTTC.

The chain combines TRBV15 with TRBJ1-5, with D possibly being TRBD1 (6 bases). CDR1 and CDR2 from the germline V gene are LNHNV and YYDKDF (reference sequence). CDR3 length: 16 residues. The V end lost 4 bases, the J end lost 3 bases, and 16 bases lay between the germline ends. The CDR3 DNA is TGTGCCACCAGCATCTCCTGGGCGGGGGCCAATCAGCCCCAGCATTTT. It yields the protein CATSISWAGANQPQHF. Full variable domain (missing parts from reference TRBV15 and TRBJ1-5): DAMVIQNPRYQVTQFGKPVTLSCSQTLNHNVMYWYQQKSSQAPKLLFHYYDKDFNNEADTPDNFQSRRPNTSFCFLDIRSPGLGDTAMYLCATSISWAGANQPQHFGDGTRLSIL.

V usage is TRBV7-9 and J usage is TRBJ2-7; 9 bases fit TRBD2. Germline CDR1 and CDR2: SEHNR and FQNEAQ (reference sequence). The CDR3 runs 15 residues. V trimming: 4 bases; J trimming: 2 bases; junction bases outside the gene matches: 6. The CDR3 DNA is TGTGCCAGCAGCTCAAGCGGGAGGCAAACCTACGAGCAGTACTTC. Amino acid sequence: CASSSSGRQTYEQYF.

The chain recombines TRBV2 with TRBJ2-7; 9 bases are a match to TRBD2. With V trimmed by 3 bases and J by 9 bases, 12 bases remained unmatched. This CDR3 has 15 amino acids. The V gene's germline CDR1 is SNHLY and CDR2 FYNNEI. The CDR3 DNA follows: TGTGCCAGCAGTGACCTCCGGGCCCTTAGCGGGGGGCAGTACTTC. Translated, it gives CASSDLRALSGGQYF.

The chain is built from TRBV6-1 and TRBJ1-3; the D gene is possibly TRBD1 (6 bases). The V gene's germline CDR1 is MNHNS and CDR2 SASEGT. CDR3 length: 13 residues. V lost 6 bases and J lost 5, with 11 bases in between. Written as DNA, the CDR3 is TGTGCCAGCAGCTCTGACAGGCGAAACACCATATATTTT. Encoded protein: CASSSDRRNTIYF.

V and J are TRBV18 and TRBJ1-1; D remains ambiguous. The V end lost 4 bases, the J end lost 0 bases, and 9 bases lay between the germline ends. Looked up from germline, CDR1 is KGHSH and CDR2 is LQKENI. This CDR3 is 14 amino acids long. In nucleotides, the CDR3 is TGTGCCAGCTCACTTTTGGAACTGAACACTGAAGCTTTCTTT. Translated, it gives CASSLLELNTEAFF. Looking up the rest from reference TRBV18 and TRBJ1-1 gives the full variable domain: NAGVMQNPRHLVRRRGQEARLRCSPMKGHSHVYWYRQLPEEGLKFMVYLQKENIIDESGMPKERFSAEFPKEGPSILRIQQVVRGDSAAYFCASSLLELNTEAFFGQGTRLTVV.

The rearrangement uses TRBV6-5 and TRBJ2-5, with 8 bases that match TRBD1. From germline, CDR1 is MNHEY and CDR2 SVGAGI. CDR3 length equals 14 residues. The ends lost 5 bases at V and 5 bases at J; junction bases unmatched: 7. The CDR3 DNA follows: TGTGCCAGCAGTCCTTGGGACAGGTCGGAGACCCAGTACTTC. It translates to CASSPWDRSETQYF.

The chain is built from TRBV2 and TRBJ1-4; D gene unclear. Germline CDR1 and CDR2: SNHLY and FYNNEI. Trimming stripped 1 base from V and 3 bases from J, with 9 bases between. This CDR3 is built from 15 residues. DNA of the CDR3: TGTGCCAGCAGTGAAGTGTGGACGCCTAATGAAAAACTGTTTTTT. This translates into CASSEVWTPNEKLFF.

The chain employs TRBV7-6 and TRBJ2-5, with 11 nucleotides matching TRBD2. Germline CDR1 reads SGHVS; CDR2 reads FNYEAQ. This CDR3 spans 17 amino acids. V lost 5 bases to trimming and J lost 3 bases; unmatched junction nucleotides: 11. CDR3: CASSPRLAGFVKETQYF. CDR3 coding DNA: TGTGCCAGCAGCCCGAGACTAGCGGGGTTCGTAAAAGAGACCCAGTACTTC.

This chain connects TRBV4-1 to TRBJ2-1, with D perhaps matching TRBD1 or TRBD2 (5 bases each). V shed 4 bases and J shed 0 bases, with 7 bases lying between them. Germline lookup yields CDR1 MGHRA and CDR2 YSYEKL. The CDR3 covers 14 residues. The CDR3 is CASSPGSSYNEQFF. CDR3 nucleotide sequence: TGCGCCAGCAGCCCAGGGAGCTCCTACAATGAGCAGTTCTTC.

The V and J genes are TRBV15 and TRBJ2-4, with 7 bases matching TRBD1. The ends lost 6 bases at V and 7 bases at J; junction bases unmatched: 12. Germline V gives CDR1 LNHNV, CDR2 YYDKDF (reference sequence). The CDR3 runs to 15 residues. The CDR3 region is CATSTYSLQGNIQYF. The CDR3, as DNA: TGTGCCACCAGTACTTACTCCCTACAGGGGAACATTCAGTACTTC. Drawing the rest from reference TRBV15 and TRBJ2-4, the complete variable domain is DAMVIQNPRYQVTQFGKPVTLSCSQTLNHNVMYWYQQKSSQAPKLLFHYYDKDFNNEADTPDNFQSRRPNTSFCFLDIRSPGLGDTAMYLCATSTYSLQGNIQYFGAGTRLSVL.

The J gene is TRBJ1-5, the V gene TRBV28, with D possibly matching TRBD1 (5 bases). CDR1 and CDR2 from the germline V gene are MDHEN and SYDVKM. The CDR3 sequence is 17 residues long. The V end lost 6 bases, the J end lost 1 base, and 19 bases lay between the germline ends. DNA of the CDR3: TGTGCCAGCAGACCACTCCGGGAGGGGACGAGCAATCAGCCCCAGCATTTT. It specifies CASRPLREGTSNQPQHF. The full variable domain, completed using reference TRBV28 and TRBJ1-5, is DVKVTQSSRYLVKRTGEKVFLECVQDMDHENMFWYRQDPGLGLRLIYFSYDVKMKEKGDIPEGYSVSREKKERFSLILESASTNQTSMYLCASRPLREGTSNQPQHFGDGTRLSIL.

The chain combines TRBV7-6 with TRBJ2-1; 14 bases align to TRBD2. Per germline, CDR1 SGHVS and CDR2 FNYEAQ. The CDR3 sequence is 15 residues long. V shed 5 bases, J shed 6 bases, and the junction held 3 bases outside the gene matches. CDR3 region: CASSPGTSGSNEQFF. DNA of the CDR3: TGTGCCAGCAGCCCCGGGACTAGCGGGAGCAATGAGCAGTTCTTC.

The chain joins TRBV5-1 to TRBJ2-7; TRBD2 matches at 12 bases. V shed 2 bases, J shed 4 bases, and the junction held 4 bases outside the gene matches. The CDR3 sequence is 15 residues long. The germline V gene encodes CDR1 SGHRS and CDR2 YFSETQ. CDR3 nucleotide sequence: TGCGCCAGCAGCTTTGAGACTAGCGGGAGATACGAGCAGTACTTC. Translated, it gives CASSFETSGRYEQYF.

The rearrangement joins TRBV10-3 to TRBJ2-2, with TRBD1 matching over 10 bases. Losses at the gene ends were 0 bases for V and 0 bases for J; bases not matched to a gene: 1. CDR1 is ENHRY and CDR2 is SYGVKD in the germline V gene. The CDR3 length is 17 residues. As DNA, the CDR3 is TGTGCCATCAGTGAGTCGGGACAGGGGTCGAACACCGGGGAGCTGTTTTTT. Translated: CAISESGQGSNTGELFF.

This clone was observed a handful of times. The rearrangement links TRBV2 to TRBJ2-5; weak D call: TRBD1 (6 bases). The end of the DNA aligns better with TRBJ2-7, so the J call may be wrong. Per the germline V gene, CDR1 is SNHLY and CDR2 is FYNNEI. The CDR3 extends over 15 amino acids. The CDR3 spells CASSEGGLAGDEQYF. The CDR3 coding sequence is TGTGCCAGCAGTGAAGGGGGGCTTGCCGGGGACGAGCAGTACTTC.

This clone was seen only a few times. CDR3 bases: TGTGCCTGGAGTGTCTTTAGCGGACAAGAGACCCAGTACTTC. It yields the protein CAWSVFSGQETQYF. The chain carries TRBV30 and TRBJ2-5, with D possibly TRBD2 on 6 matching bases. The length of the CDR3 is 14 residues. Germline V gene sequence: CDR1 GTSNPN, CDR2 SVGIG (reference sequence). V lost 0 bases to trimming and J lost 2 bases, with 10 bases between them.

The V and J genes are TRBV10-2 and TRBJ1-6, with D hard to call. V shed 4 bases and J shed 0 bases, with 10 bases lying between them. Germline CDR1 WSHSY, CDR2 SAAADI. The CDR3 is 16 residues long. Here the CDR3 reads CASSGWWRSYNSPLHF. Here the CDR3 DNA reads TGCGCCAGCAGTGGGTGGTGGCGCTCCTATAATTCACCCCTCCACTTT.

The rearrangement joins TRBV5-1 to TRBJ1-5; D might be TRBD1 (5 bases). CDR3 length: 13 amino acids. V lost 4 bases and J 7 bases, leaving 12 bases between the germline ends. In germline, CDR1 is SGHRS, CDR2 YFSETQ. The CDR3 DNA sequence: TGCGCCAGCAGCCCCGAGGGGTGGCAGCCCCAGCATTTT. It codes for CASSPEGWQPQHF. Supplemented by reference TRBV5-1 and TRBJ1-5, the full variable domain reads KAGVTQTPRYLIKTRGQQVTLSCSPISGHRSVSWYQQTPGQGLQFLFEYFSETQRNKGNFPGRFSGRQFSNSRSEMNVSTLELGDSALYLCASSPEGWQPQHFGDGTRLSIL.

The V and J genes are TRBV6-5 and TRBJ2-7; no definite D call. CDR1 is MNHEY, CDR2 SVGAGI, per germline. CDR3 length: 13 amino acids. Between the trimmed V and J ends, which lost 6 bases and 3 bases, there was a span of 12 bases. The CDR3 DNA reads as TGTGCCAGCAGCCCGAGCCCCCGCTACGAGCAGTACTTC. Translation: CASSPSPRYEQYF.

This chain joins TRBV7-8 and TRBJ1-1; D is uncertain. CDR1 and CDR2 (germline): SGHVS, FQNEAQ. The CDR3 is 11 amino acids. The V gene lost 3 bases and the J gene lost 4 bases, with 3 bases spanning the gap. CDR3 loop: CASSFGTEAFF. CDR3 DNA sequence: TGTGCCAGCAGCTTCGGCACTGAAGCTTTCTTT.

V and J are TRBV5-1 and TRBJ2-2; D gene ambiguous. The germline gives CDR1 SGHRS, CDR2 YFSETQ. The V end lost 0 bases, the J end lost 7 bases, and 16 bases lay between the germline ends. The CDR3 loop spans 16 amino acids. The DNA of the CDR3 is TGCGCCAGCAGCTTGGGCGTTCCGGGTCCCGACGGGGAGCTGTTTTTT. Translation gives CASSLGVPGPDGELFF. Supplemented by reference TRBV5-1 and TRBJ2-2, the full variable domain reads KAGVTQTPRYLIKTRGQQVTLSCSPISGHRSVSWYQQTPGQGLQFLFEYFSETQRNKGNFPGRFSGRQFSNSRSEMNVSTLELGDSALYLCASSLGVPGPDGELFFGEGSRLTVL.